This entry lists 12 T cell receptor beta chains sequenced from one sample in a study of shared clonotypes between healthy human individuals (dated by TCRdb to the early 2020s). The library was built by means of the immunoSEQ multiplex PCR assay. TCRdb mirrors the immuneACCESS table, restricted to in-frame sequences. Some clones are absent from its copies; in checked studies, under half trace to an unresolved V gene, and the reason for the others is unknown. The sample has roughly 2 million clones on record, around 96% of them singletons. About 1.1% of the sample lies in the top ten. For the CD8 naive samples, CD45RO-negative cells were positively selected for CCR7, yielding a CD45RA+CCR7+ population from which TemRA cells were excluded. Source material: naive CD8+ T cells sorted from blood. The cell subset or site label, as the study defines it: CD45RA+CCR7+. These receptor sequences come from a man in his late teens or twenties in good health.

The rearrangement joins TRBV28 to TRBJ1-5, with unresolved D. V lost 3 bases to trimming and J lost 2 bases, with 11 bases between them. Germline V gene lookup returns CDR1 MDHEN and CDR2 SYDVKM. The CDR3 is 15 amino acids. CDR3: CASSLESYGNQPQHF. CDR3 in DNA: TGTGCCAGCAGTTTGGAGTCGTACGGCAATCAGCCCCAGCATTTT. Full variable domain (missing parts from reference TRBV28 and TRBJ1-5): DVKVTQSSRYLVKRTGEKVFLECVQDMDHENMFWYRQDPGLGLRLIYFSYDVKMKEKGDIPEGYSVSREKKERFSLILESASTNQTSMYLCASSLESYGNQPQHFGDGTRLSIL.

This chain's CDR3 is CAWSLQGSYNSPLHF. Here the CDR3 DNA reads TGTGCCTGGAGCCTCCAGGGGTCCTATAATTCACCCCTCCACTTT. The rearrangement links TRBV30 to TRBJ1-6; D is possibly TRBD1 (6 bases). Germline lookup yields CDR1 GTSNPN and CDR2 SVGIG (reference sequence). The CDR3 has 15 residues. V was trimmed by 3 bases and J by 1 base, leaving 10 bases between them. The variable domain in full, with the rest retrieved from reference TRBV30 and TRBJ1-6, is SQTIHQWPATLVQPVGSPLSLECTVEGTSNPNLYWYRQAAGRGLQLLFYSVGIGQISSEVPQNLSASRPQDRQFILSSKKLLLSDSGFYLCAWSLQGSYNSPLHFGNGTRLTVT.

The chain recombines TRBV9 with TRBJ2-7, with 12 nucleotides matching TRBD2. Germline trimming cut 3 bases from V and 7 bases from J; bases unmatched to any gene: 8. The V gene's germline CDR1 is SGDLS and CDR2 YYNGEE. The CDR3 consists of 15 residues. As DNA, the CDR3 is TGTGCCAGCAGCGCCCGACTAGCGGGAGTGAATGAGCAGTACTTC. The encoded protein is CASSARLAGVNEQYF.

The CDR3: CASSFSGAFTDIQYF. The CDR3 DNA is TGTGCCAGCAGCTTTTCAGGGGCCTTCACGGACATTCAGTACTTC. The chain uses TRBV5-6 and TRBJ2-4; weak D call: TRBD1 (6 bases). The CDR3 consists of 15 residues. Trimming shortened V by 2 bases and J by 8 bases, and 17 bases separated the two germline ends. Germline-derived CDR1 and CDR2 are SGHDT and YYEEEE. Combining the CDR3 with reference TRBV5-6 and TRBJ2-4 gives the whole variable domain DAGVTQSPTHLIKTRGQQVTLRCSPKSGHDTVSWYQQALGQGPQFIFQYYEEEERQRGNFPDRFSGHQFPNYSSELNVNALLLGDSALYLCASSFSGAFTDIQYFGAGTRLSVL.

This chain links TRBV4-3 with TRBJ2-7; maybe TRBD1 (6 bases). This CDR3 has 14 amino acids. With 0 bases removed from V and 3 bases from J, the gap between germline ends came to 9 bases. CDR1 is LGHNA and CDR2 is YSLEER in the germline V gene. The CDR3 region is CASSQDRTVYEQYF. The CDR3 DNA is TGCGCCAGCAGCCAAGATCGGACAGTCTACGAGCAGTACTTC.

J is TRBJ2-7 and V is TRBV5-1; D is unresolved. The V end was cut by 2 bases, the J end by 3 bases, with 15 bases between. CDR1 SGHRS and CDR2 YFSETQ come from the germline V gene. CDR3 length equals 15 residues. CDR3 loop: CASSLVGLEGYEQYF. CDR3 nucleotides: TGCGCCAGCAGCTTAGTAGGGCTTGAAGGCTACGAGCAGTACTTC.

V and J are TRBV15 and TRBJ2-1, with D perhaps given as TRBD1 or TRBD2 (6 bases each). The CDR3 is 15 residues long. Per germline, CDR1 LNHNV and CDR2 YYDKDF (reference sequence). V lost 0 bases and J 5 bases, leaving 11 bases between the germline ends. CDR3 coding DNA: TGTGCCACCAGCAGAGATAGGGGGGTCCACAATGAGCAGTTCTTC. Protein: CATSRDRGVHNEQFF.

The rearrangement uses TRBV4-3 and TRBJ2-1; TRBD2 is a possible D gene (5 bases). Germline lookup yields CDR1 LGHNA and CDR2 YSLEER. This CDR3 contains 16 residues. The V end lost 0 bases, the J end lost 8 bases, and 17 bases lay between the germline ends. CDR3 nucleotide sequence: TGCGCCAGCAGCCAAGATGTGTACCAGGCGGGCGATGAGCAGTTCTTC. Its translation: CASSQDVYQAGDEQFF.

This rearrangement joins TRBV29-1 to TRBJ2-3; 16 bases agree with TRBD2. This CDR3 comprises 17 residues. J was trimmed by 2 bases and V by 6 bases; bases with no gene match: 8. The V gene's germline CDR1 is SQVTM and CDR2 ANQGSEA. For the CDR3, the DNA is TGCAGCGTCTCGGGACTAGCGGGGGGGGAAGCCACAGATACGCAGTATTTT. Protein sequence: CSVSGLAGGEATDTQYF.

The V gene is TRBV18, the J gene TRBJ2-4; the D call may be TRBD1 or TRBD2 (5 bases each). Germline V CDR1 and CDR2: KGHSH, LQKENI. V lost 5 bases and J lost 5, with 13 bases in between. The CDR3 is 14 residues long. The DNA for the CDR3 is TGTGCCAGCTCATCCCGGGACGGACAAAACATTCAGTACTTC. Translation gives CASSSRDGQNIQYF. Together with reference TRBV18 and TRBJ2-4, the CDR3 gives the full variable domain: NAGVMQNPRHLVRRRGQEARLRCSPMKGHSHVYWYRQLPEEGLKFMVYLQKENIIDESGMPKERFSAEFPKEGPSILRIQQVVRGDSAAYFCASSSRDGQNIQYFGAGTRLSVL.

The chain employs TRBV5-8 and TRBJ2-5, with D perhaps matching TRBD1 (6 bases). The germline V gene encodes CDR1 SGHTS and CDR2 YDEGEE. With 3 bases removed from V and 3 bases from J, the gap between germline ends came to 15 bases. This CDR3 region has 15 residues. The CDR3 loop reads CASSWGLAGEETQYF. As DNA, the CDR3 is TGTGCCAGCAGCTGGGGTTTGGCAGGGGAAGAGACCCAGTACTTC.

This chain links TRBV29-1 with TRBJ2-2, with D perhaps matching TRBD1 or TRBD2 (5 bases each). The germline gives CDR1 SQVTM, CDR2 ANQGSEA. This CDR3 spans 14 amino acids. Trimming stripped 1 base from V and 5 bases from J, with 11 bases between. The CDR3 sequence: CSVEVRDRTGELFF. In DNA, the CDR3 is TGCAGCGTTGAAGTAAGGGACCGGACCGGGGAGCTGTTTTTT.